These 27 T cell receptor beta chains were sequenced from one sample in a study of blood T cell repertoires in COVID-19. Measured with immunoSEQ multiplex PCR; TCRdb has only the in-frame clones, and not every one. The top ten clones hold around 6.9% of a sample with approximately 60,000 clones, approximately 89% of them seen once. The sequencing sample was made of peripheral blood. All receptors derive from a man aged 55 to 69 with active or convalescent COVID-19.

This chain links TRBV7-6 with TRBJ2-5; 7 positions match TRBD2. In germline, CDR1 is SGHVS, CDR2 FNYEAQ. The CDR3 totals 15 residues. J was trimmed by 3 bases and V by 5 bases; bases with no gene match: 9. The CDR3 nucleotides are TGTGCCAGCAGCCTTCCGATGGCGGGGGAAGAGACCCAGTACTTC. This encodes CASSLPMAGEETQYF.

The rearrangement links TRBV5-1 to TRBJ2-1; D may be TRBD1 (5 bases). The V gene lost 0 bases and the J gene lost 2 bases, with 9 bases spanning the gap. The CDR3 loop spans 15 amino acids. In germline, CDR1 is SGHRS, CDR2 YFSETQ. DNA for the CDR3: TGCGCCAGCAGCTTGGGGTGGGGCACCTACAATGAGCAGTTCTTC. Translation gives CASSLGWGTYNEQFF.

The chain carries TRBV28 and TRBJ2-4, with 9 bases lining up with TRBD1. CDR1 and CDR2 (germline): MDHEN, SYDVKM. The CDR3 has 16 residues. V gave up 5 bases and J gave up 0 bases; unmatched junction bases: 5. CDR3 loop: CASSENRGLAKNIQYF. As DNA, the CDR3 is TGTGCCAGCAGTGAAAACAGGGGGCTAGCCAAAAACATTCAGTACTTC.

To note about this clone: Different DNA sequences within this sample yield the same CDR3. This chain connects TRBV18 to TRBJ2-5; 7 nucleotides match TRBD2. The CDR3 has 13 residues. The V gene end was trimmed by 1 base and the J gene end by 4 bases; junction bases not matched to a gene: 0. Germline V lookup: CDR1 KGHSH, CDR2 LQKENI. The CDR3 here is CASSPRGRETQYF. CDR3 coding DNA: TGTGCCAGCTCACCACGCGGGAGAGAGACCCAGTACTTC.

This chain uses TRBV12-3 or TRBV12-4 with TRBJ2-7, with 8 bases identical to TRBD2. This CDR3 region has 13 residues. V shed 5 bases, J shed 6 bases, and the junction held 6 bases outside the gene matches. CDR3 sequence (DNA): TGTGCCAGCAGTCGCGGACTAGCTCGCGAGCAGTACTTC. Protein product: CASSRGLAREQYF.

The chain recombines TRBV4-1 with TRBJ2-1; 7 nucleotides agree with TRBD2. Germline V gene data show CDR1 as MGHRA and CDR2 as YSYEKL. The CDR3 contains 16 residues. V was clipped by 4 bases and J by 4 bases; unmatched bases: 10. The CDR3 region is CASSPGRASGYNEQFF. CDR3 nucleotide sequence: TGCGCCAGCAGCCCGGGGAGGGCTAGCGGTTACAATGAGCAGTTCTTC.

The chain couples TRBV11-3 to TRBJ1-1; TRBD1 might be the D (5 bases). From germline, CDR1 is SGHNT and CDR2 YENEEA. The ends were cut back, 5 bases at V and 0 bases at J, with 7 bases in the middle. This CDR3 region has 13 residues. The DNA for the CDR3 is TGTGCCAGCAGCCCAGGGTTGAACACTGAAGCTTTCTTT. It is translated as CASSPGLNTEAFF.

The DNA for the CDR3 is TGTGCCAGCAGCTCCATTCCGACTTATGGCTACACCTTC. Protein: CASSSIPTYGYTF. This chain links TRBV7-8 with TRBJ1-2; no clear D gene. This CDR3 spans 13 amino acids. The V and J ends lost 4 bases and 5 bases respectively, with 11 bases between them. The germline CDR1 and CDR2 sequences are SGHVS and FQNEAQ. The full variable domain, in which reference TRBV7-8 and TRBJ1-2 provide the parts outside the CDR3, is GAGVSQSPRYKVAKRGQDVALRCDPISGHVSLFWYQQALGQGPEFLTYFQNEAQLDKSGLPSDRFFAERPEGSVSTLKIQRTQQEDSAVYLCASSSIPTYGYTFGSGTRLTVV.

The chain recombines TRBV5-4 with TRBJ2-2; maybe TRBD2 (6 bases). Between the trimmed V and J ends, which lost 4 bases and 7 bases, there was a span of 17 bases. The CDR3 contains 15 residues. CDR1 and CDR2 (germline): SGHNT, YYREEE (reference sequence). The CDR3 DNA sequence: TGTGCCAGCAGCCCTCAGGCGGGGCGAGGCGGGGAGCTGTTTTTT. Protein product: CASSPQAGRGGELFF.

The V call is TRBV5-1, the J call TRBJ1-5; TRBD1 matches 7 bases. CDR1 SGHRS and CDR2 YFSETQ come from the germline V gene. The CDR3 has 15 amino acids. CDR3 DNA sequence: TGCCCCACGGTCCCCGACAGGGAAGGCAATCAGCCCCAGCATTTT. Its protein is CPTVPDREGNQPQHF.

V usage is TRBV5-5 and J usage is TRBJ1-3; D perhaps matches TRBD1 (5 bases). There are 17 residues in the CDR3. V shed 4 bases and J shed 3 bases, with 20 bases lying between them. CDR1 and CDR2 from the germline V gene are SGHKS and YYEKEE (reference sequence). The CDR3 is CASSRKGLLPDGNTIYF. For the CDR3, the DNA is TGTGCCAGCAGCCGGAAGGGACTTTTACCAGATGGAAACACCATATATTTT.

CDR3 sequence: CASSPRQGASVLTF. The CDR3 bases are TGTGCCAGCAGCCCACGACAGGGGGCAAGCGTCCTGACTTTC. The chain couples TRBV7-2 to TRBJ2-6; 10 nucleotides agree with TRBD1. Trimming took 5 bases from V and 12 from J; bases not matched to a gene: 7. Germline loops: CDR1 SGHTA, CDR2 FQGNSA. This CDR3 comprises 14 residues.

J is TRBJ2-7 and V is TRBV3-1 (or the pseudogene TRBV3-2); D uncertain. The germline V gene encodes CDR1 LGHDT and CDR2 YNNKEL (reference sequence). The ends were cut back, 4 bases at V and 2 bases at J, with 15 bases in the middle. The CDR3 extends over 15 amino acids. This CDR3 is CASSPYTTGTYEQYF. CDR3 nucleotides: TGTGCCAGCAGCCCCTACACGACTGGAACCTACGAGCAGTACTTC.

The chain has TRBV7-2 and TRBJ1-1; unclear D gene. V lost 1 base and J 3 bases, leaving 15 bases between the germline ends. Germline-derived CDR1 and CDR2 are SGHTA and FQGNSA. The CDR3 has 16 residues. CDR3 sequence: CASSLDPGGFDTEAFF. In DNA form, the CDR3 reads TGTGCCAGCAGCTTAGACCCTGGAGGGTTTGACACTGAAGCTTTCTTT.

V is TRBV2 and J is TRBJ1-6; 9 bases are a match to TRBD1. Germline values: CDR1 SNHLY, CDR2 FYNNEI. The CDR3 contains 14 residues. V was clipped by 3 bases and J by 9 bases; unmatched bases: 3. As DNA, the CDR3 is TGTGCCAGCAGTGAGGGACAGGGTCTTTCACCCCTCCACTTT. Its protein is CASSEGQGLSPLHF.

At least ten counts were recorded for this clone. The gene calls are TRBV5-4 and TRBJ2-2; 7 nucleotides align to TRBD2. Germline values: CDR1 SGHNT, CDR2 YYREEE (reference sequence). The CDR3 sequence is 17 residues long. The V and J ends lost 6 bases and 5 bases, in that order; junction bases with no gene match: 16. This chain's CDR3 is CASTPRAGAGGTGELFF. CDR3 bases: TGTGCCAGCACACCCAGGGCGGGAGCAGGTGGGACCGGGGAGCTGTTTTTT.

This chain uses TRBV2 with TRBJ1-5, with D possibly TRBD1 on 5 matching bases. The germline V gene encodes CDR1 SNHLY and CDR2 FYNNEI. Between the trimmed V and J ends, which lost 6 bases and 0 bases, there was a span of 6 bases. The CDR3 is made up of 13 amino acids. CDR3 loop: CASSRDSNQPQHF. CDR3 in DNA: TGTGCCAGCAGCAGGGATAGCAATCAGCCCCAGCATTTT.

The rearrangement uses TRBV9 and TRBJ1-1; TRBD1 might be the D (6 bases). The germline CDR1 and CDR2 sequences are SGDLS and YYNGEE. V lost 0 bases, J lost 1 base, and 10 bases lay in between. The CDR3 contains 15 residues. CDR3 in DNA: TGTGCCAGCAGCGTAGACCCGGGACAGAACACTGAAGCTTTCTTT. It translates to CASSVDPGQNTEAFF.

V usage is TRBV6-2 or TRBV6-3 and J usage is TRBJ1-2; D perhaps matches TRBD1 (6 bases). V was pared by 4 bases and J by 4 bases, with 16 bases between. The CDR3 has 15 residues. Germline loops: CDR1 MNHEY, CDR2 SVGEGT. In DNA, the CDR3 is TGTGCCAGCAGTTCGCGGGCAGGGGATCTCTATGGCTACACCTTC. It specifies CASSSRAGDLYGYTF.

J is TRBJ2-2 and V is TRBV20-1; tentatively, D is TRBD1 (6 bases). Germline lookup yields CDR1 DFQATT and CDR2 SNEGSKA (reference sequence). The CDR3 runs 11 residues. Trimming removed 2 bases from V and 9 bases from J, with 7 bases in between. CDR3: CSARTGRELFF. CDR3 nucleotides: TGCAGTGCTAGAACAGGGAGGGAGCTGTTTTTT.

This clone was seen a handful of times. V usage is TRBV6-2 or TRBV6-3 and J usage is TRBJ2-7; D might be TRBD2 (6 bases). Germline V lookup: CDR1 MNHEY, CDR2 SVGEGT. CDR3 size: 14 residues. Trimming left V 5 bases short and J 6 bases short, with 17 bases between. The DNA of the CDR3 is TGTGCCAGCAGTCCCCAGGCTAGCGTCTCCGAGCAGTACTTC. This codes for CASSPQASVSEQYF.

The chain joins TRBV7-4 to TRBJ1-5; 11 bases map to TRBD1. Trimming at V came to 4 bases and at J to 1 base, leaving 6 bases not matched to a gene. The CDR3 totals 17 residues. The germline V gene encodes CDR1 SGHVT and CDR2 SQSDAQ. CDR3 amino acids: CASSYGQGAQSNQPQHF. CDR3 coding DNA: TGTGCCAGCAGCTACGGACAGGGGGCGCAGAGCAATCAGCCCCAGCATTTT. Drawing the rest from reference TRBV7-4 and TRBJ1-5, the complete variable domain is GAGVSQSPRYKVAKRGRDVALRCDSISGHVTLYWYRQTLGQGSEVLTYSQSDAQRDKSGRPSGRFSAERPERSVSTLKIQRTEQGDSAVYLCASSYGQGAQSNQPQHFGDGTRLSIL.

This clone has more than one count but fewer than ten. This chain joins TRBV4-2 and TRBJ2-3; possibly TRBD2 for D (5 bases). V gave up 1 base and J gave up 6 bases, with 11 bases separating them. CDR3 length: 14 residues. Germline CDR1 and CDR2: LGHNA and YNFKEQ. The CDR3 DNA follows: TGTGCCAGCAGCCAAGGCGCTAGCTGGGATACGCAGTATTTT. It is translated as CASSQGASWDTQYF.

The V gene is TRBV18, the J gene TRBJ2-1; D gene unclear. The length of the CDR3 is 16 residues. Trimming took off 5 bases at V and 6 bases at J, with 20 bases between the two ends. CDR1 is KGHSH, CDR2 LQKENI, per germline. The CDR3, as DNA: TGTGCCAGCTCAATGCTAAGTGTACAATCGGGCAATGAGCAGTTCTTC. Residues: CASSMLSVQSGNEQFF. The entire variable domain, with the rest obtained from reference TRBV18 and TRBJ2-1, is as follows: NAGVMQNPRHLVRRRGQEARLRCSPMKGHSHVYWYRQLPEEGLKFMVYLQKENIIDESGMPKERFSAEFPKEGPSILRIQQVVRGDSAAYFCASSMLSVQSGNEQFFGPGTRLTVL.

The chain carries TRBV14 and TRBJ2-1, with TRBD2 matching over 10 bases. There are 14 residues in the CDR3. Germline CDR1 is SGHDN and CDR2 is FVKESK. V lost 4 bases, J lost 6 bases, and 3 bases stayed unmatched. The CDR3 reads CASSPRLAGNEQFF. As DNA, the CDR3 is TGTGCCAGCAGCCCCCGACTAGCGGGCAATGAGCAGTTCTTC.

The chain is built from TRBV7-2 and TRBJ1-2; no clear D. V lost 5 bases to trimming and J lost 3 bases, with 10 bases between them. This CDR3 has 13 amino acids. Germline V gene data show CDR1 as SGHTA and CDR2 as FQGNSA. Written as DNA, the CDR3 is TGTGCCAGCAGCCTCCTACGAGACTATGGCTACACCTTC. Encoded protein: CASSLLRDYGYTF.

V and J are TRBV12-3 or TRBV12-4 and TRBJ2-3; D may be TRBD1 (6 bases). CDR3 size: 13 residues. Deletions cut 9 bases from V and 2 bases from J, with 12 bases between. The CDR3 DNA follows: TGTGCCAGTACAGGGTACTCCACAGATACGCAGTATTTT. Its translation is CASTGYSTDTQYF.